This TCR beta chain was observed in a study of cytotoxic CD8 clonotypes in ibrutinib-treated CLL. Background on the study: After a median of approximately 70 months, around 15 patients stayed remitted and about twelve progressed; responses had been partial in some 25 and complete in 2. Study conclusions and caveats: Contraction or stability on treatment was seen for public clonotypes, which were uncommon.

The ends were cut back, 1 base at V and 10 bases at J, with 14 bases in the middle. This CDR3 region has 14 residues. Germline V CDR1 and CDR2: LNHNV, YYDKDF (reference sequence). In regard to this clone: Its antigen is still unknown.

Measured with immunoSEQ multiplex PCR; TCRdb has only the in-frame clones, and not every one. Here the sample spans around 300,000 clones, 80% being singletons. The gene calls are TRBV15 and TRBJ2-1, with a tentative D call TRBD2 (6 bases). The specimen was PBMCs, collected before ibrutinib treatment. The origin of this receptor is a human donor with chronic lymphocytic leukemia. CDR3 DNA sequence: TGTGCCACCAGCAGAGGGGGGACTCCACGCGAGCAGTTCTTC. It is translated as CATSRGGTPREQFF.